Listed below are T cell receptor beta chains from one sample, sequenced in a study of spatial heterogeneity in lung cancer. TCRdb re-analysed the 5' RACE reads in MiXCR, keeping a single row per CDR3 protein. The table records about 24,000 distinct CDR3 sequences, about 3.3% of them present only once. The input for sequencing was PBMCs, taken at surgery. The receptor source for this set is a female donor with early-stage non-small cell lung cancer. Each CDR3 is given with its conserved first and last residue. The order of the fields is CDR3 DNA, CDR3 protein, D gene, J gene, V gene, clone size. D genes are given only for firm matches. The listing skips clone size in some rows; elsewhere it reads once, few, many or a size class.

DNA: TGCGCCAGCAGCCGACCGGACAGGGTCAATCAGCCCCAGCATTTT
CDR3: CASSRPDRVNQPQHF
D: TRBD1
J: TRBJ1-5
V: TRBV4-1
size: many

DNA: TGTGCCAGCGTCAACCGGATACAAGAGACCCAGTACTTC
CDR3: CASVNRIQETQYF
D: -
J: TRBJ2-5
V: TRBV7-9
size: -

DNA: TGTGCCAGCAGAAAACCGTCGGGCAGGGGCAATGGCTACACCTTC
CDR3: CASRKPSGRGNGYTF
D: -
J: TRBJ1-2
V: TRBV5-4
size: many

DNA: TGTGCCAGCAGTTCGGGCCTCCTGGTCGGCTACACCTTC
CDR3: CASSSGLLVGYTF
D: -
J: TRBJ1-2
V: TRBV12-3/TRBV12-4
size: many

DNA: TGTGCCAGTACTTATTACACAGATACGCAGTATTTT
CDR3: CASTYYTDTQYF
D: -
J: TRBJ2-3
V: TRBV6-1
size: -

DNA: TGTGCCAGCAGCTCGGGGGCCAACTCCTACGAGCAGTACTTC
CDR3: CASSSGANSYEQYF
D: -
J: TRBJ2-7
V: TRBV7-9
size: many

DNA: TGCGCCAGCAGCTCGACAGGGGCCCAAGAGACCCAGTACTTC
CDR3: CASSSTGAQETQYF
D: TRBD1
J: TRBJ2-5
V: TRBV5-1
size: many

DNA: TGTGCCACCAGTCCGAGCTACGAGCAGTACTTC
CDR3: CATSPSYEQYF
D: -
J: TRBJ2-7
V: TRBV24-1
size: many

DNA: TGCGCCAGCAGCTTTCGGGACAGGGCCTTGGATGAGCAGTTCTTC
CDR3: CASSFRDRALDEQFF
D: TRBD1
J: TRBJ2-1
V: TRBV5-1
size: many

DNA: TGCAGTGCTAGGACAGATACGCAGTATTTT
CDR3: CSARTDTQYF
D: -
J: TRBJ2-3
V: TRBV20-1
size: many

DNA: TGTGCCAGCAGCCGAAGGACAGGGAGTTTGAACACTGAAGCTTTCTTT
CDR3: CASSRRTGSLNTEAFF
D: TRBD1
J: TRBJ1-1
V: TRBV7-8
size: many

DNA: TGTGCCAGCAGTTTAGGGACAGTTCGTTCACCCCTCCACTTT
CDR3: CASSLGTVRSPLHF
D: TRBD1
J: TRBJ1-6
V: TRBV28
size: many

DNA: TGTGCCAGCAGAGGTCGTTTGAGGACAGATACGCAGTATTTT
CDR3: CASRGRLRTDTQYF
D: -
J: TRBJ2-3
V: TRBV27
size: many

DNA: TGCAGTGCTATACCGGGGGATTTTGGCTATCTCGAGCAGTACTTC
CDR3: CSAIPGDFGYLEQYF
D: -
J: TRBJ2-7
V: TRBV20-1
size: many

DNA: TGTACCAGCAGCCAAGGGGACAGACTTTACGAGCAGTACTTC
CDR3: CTSSQGDRLYEQYF
D: TRBD1
J: TRBJ2-7
V: TRBV3-1
size: many

DNA: TGCAGTGCTAGAGAGCCTAGCGGGAGCTCCTACGAGCAGTACTTC
CDR3: CSAREPSGSSYEQYF
D: TRBD2
J: TRBJ2-7
V: TRBV20-1
size: many

DNA: TGCGCCAGCAGCCCGGGACAGGTCACCGGGGAGCTGTTTTTT
CDR3: CASSPGQVTGELFF
D: TRBD1
J: TRBJ2-2
V: TRBV5-1
size: medium-sized

DNA: TGTGCCAGCAGCGTAACCCCTAGCGGGAGAAACACCGGGGAGCTGTTTTTT
CDR3: CASSVTPSGRNTGELFF
D: TRBD2
J: TRBJ2-2
V: TRBV9
size: many

DNA: TGTGCCAGCAGCCGGGTGCAGCGGTCCTACGAGCAGTACTTC
CDR3: CASSRVQRSYEQYF
D: -
J: TRBJ2-7
V: TRBV5-6
size: many

DNA: TGTGCCAGCAGCCCCTCCGCGTCGAACACCGGGGAGCTGTTTTTT
CDR3: CASSPSASNTGELFF
D: -
J: TRBJ2-2
V: TRBV9
size: many

DNA: TGTGCCAGCAGTGAGAGAGGCGGGAGCAAGGATGAGCAGTTCTTC
CDR3: CASSERGGSKDEQFF
D: TRBD2
J: TRBJ2-1
V: TRBV25-1
size: few

DNA: TGTGCCAGCTCCGAGACTAGCGGTCAACCCGGGGAGCTGTTTTTT
CDR3: CASSETSGQPGELFF
D: TRBD2
J: TRBJ2-2
V: TRBV18
size: many

DNA: TGTGCCAGCAGCTTAGACTTCTTTCCTGAAGCTTTCTTT
CDR3: CASSLDFFPEAFF
D: -
J: TRBJ1-1
V: TRBV7-2
size: many

DNA: TGTGCCAGCAGCCAAGTTGGGGGGGAAGCTGAAGCTTTCTTT
CDR3: CASSQVGGEAEAFF
D: -
J: TRBJ1-1
V: TRBV3-1
size: many

DNA: TGTGCCAGCTCACCACCGAGCACAGATACGCAGTATTTT
CDR3: CASSPPSTDTQYF
D: -
J: TRBJ2-3
V: TRBV18
size: many

DNA: TGTGCCAGCAGTTCCTATTGGCGGGAGGCGGCCTACAATGAGCAGTTCTTC
CDR3: CASSSYWREAAYNEQFF
D: TRBD2
J: TRBJ2-1
V: TRBV12-3/TRBV12-4
size: many

DNA: TGTGCCAGCAGCTTCTCGGGCCGACTAGCGGTCTCCTACAATGAGCAGTTCTTC
CDR3: CASSFSGRLAVSYNEQFF
D: TRBD2
J: TRBJ2-1
V: TRBV7-2
size: many

DNA: TGTGCCATCAGTGAGGGACACGAGCCTGGCTACACCTTC
CDR3: CAISEGHEPGYTF
D: -
J: TRBJ1-2
V: TRBV10-3
size: many

DNA: TGTGCCAGTAGTATCGGCGGGAGTTTAATCACCGGGGAGCTGTTTTTT
CDR3: CASSIGGSLITGELFF
D: TRBD2
J: TRBJ2-2
V: TRBV19
size: many

DNA: TGTGCTAGCAGCAGGGGACTTCCCGAACAAGAGACCCAGTACTTC
CDR3: CASSRGLPEQETQYF
D: -
J: TRBJ2-5
V: TRBV7-7
size: many

DNA: TGCAGTGCTAGAGATCTTCGGCTAGCGCGGGATACGCAGTATTTT
CDR3: CSARDLRLARDTQYF
D: -
J: TRBJ2-3
V: TRBV20-1
size: many

DNA: TGTGCCAGCAGCTTAGCTATTAGCGGGAGAATCGACGAGCAGTACTTC
CDR3: CASSLAISGRIDEQYF
D: TRBD2
J: TRBJ2-7
V: TRBV7-2
size: many

DNA: TGTGCCAGCAGTTCCTTCGCTAGCGGGTACAGCACAGATACGCAGTATTTT
CDR3: CASSSFASGYSTDTQYF
D: TRBD2
J: TRBJ2-3
V: TRBV27
size: many

DNA: TGTGCCATCAGCCTAGCGGGTGGCACAGATACGCAGTATTTT
CDR3: CAISLAGGTDTQYF
D: TRBD2
J: TRBJ2-3
V: TRBV10-3
size: many

DNA: TGTGCCATCAGCCCGAGAAGCGATACAGATACGCAGTATTTT
CDR3: CAISPRSDTDTQYF
D: -
J: TRBJ2-3
V: TRBV10-3
size: many

DNA: TGTGCCAGCAGCCCTGGTACCGGGGACTATGGCTACACCTTC
CDR3: CASSPGTGDYGYTF
D: -
J: TRBJ1-2
V: TRBV7-8
size: many

DNA: TGTGCCAGCTCACCAGAGGGCTACAGGGTCGGAACAGATACGCAGTATTTT
CDR3: CASSPEGYRVGTDTQYF
D: -
J: TRBJ2-3
V: TRBV18
size: many

DNA: TGTGCCAGTAGTATAGAATCCGGGCTCTATGGCTACACCTTC
CDR3: CASSIESGLYGYTF
D: -
J: TRBJ1-2
V: TRBV19
size: many

DNA: TGCAGTGCTAGCCCCAGCTCCTACAATGAGCAGTTCTTC
CDR3: CSASPSSYNEQFF
D: -
J: TRBJ2-1
V: TRBV20-1
size: many

DNA: TGTGCCAGCAGCTCCCTAGCGGTAGACAATGAGCAGTTCTTC
CDR3: CASSSLAVDNEQFF
D: TRBD2
J: TRBJ2-1
V: TRBV7-9
size: many

DNA: TGTGCCACCAGCAGCCGGAGACAAAGTAATGAAAAACTGTTTTTT
CDR3: CATSSRRQSNEKLFF
D: -
J: TRBJ1-4
V: TRBV15
size: many

DNA: TGCAGTGCCTTGAGAGGGGGCCAGCCCCAGCATTTT
CDR3: CSALRGGQPQHF
D: TRBD1
J: TRBJ1-5
V: TRBV20-1
size: medium-sized

DNA: TGTGCCAGCAGCTTCGACAGGGGAGGGAATGAGCAGTTCTTC
CDR3: CASSFDRGGNEQFF
D: -
J: TRBJ2-1
V: TRBV7-9
size: many

DNA: TGCAGTGCTAGAGATGGAATCACCGGGGAGCTGTTTTTT
CDR3: CSARDGITGELFF
D: -
J: TRBJ2-2
V: TRBV20-1
size: many

DNA: TGTGCCAGCAGCATTAGCGGGAGTTCCAACGAGCAGTACTTC
CDR3: CASSISGSSNEQYF
D: TRBD2
J: TRBJ2-7
V: TRBV5-4
size: -

DNA: TGCGCCAGCAGCCAAGATCGGCGACTAGTTTCTAACAATGAGCAGTTCTTC
CDR3: CASSQDRRLVSNNEQFF
D: -
J: TRBJ2-1
V: TRBV4-1
size: many

DNA: TGTGCCAGCAGTTTAGGGGTAATCACTGAAGCTTTCTTT
CDR3: CASSLGVITEAFF
D: -
J: TRBJ1-1
V: TRBV27
size: many

DNA: TGCGCCAGCAGCCAAAGAAGTCTAGCGGGCACCGGGGAGCTGTTTTTT
CDR3: CASSQRSLAGTGELFF
D: TRBD2
J: TRBJ2-2
V: TRBV4-1
size: many

DNA: TGTGCCAGCAGCCCCGGACTCACGGGGTCACCCCTCCACTTT
CDR3: CASSPGLTGSPLHF
D: -
J: TRBJ1-6
V: TRBV7-3
size: few

DNA: TGTGCCAGCTCACCAAGCGGGAATCAGCCCCAGCATTTT
CDR3: CASSPSGNQPQHF
D: -
J: TRBJ1-5
V: TRBV18
size: few

DNA: TGTGCCAGCAGCCGGGGGGGGACTAGGAACACCGGGGAGCTGTTTTTT
CDR3: CASSRGGTRNTGELFF
D: TRBD2
J: TRBJ2-2
V: TRBV12-3/TRBV12-4
size: many

DNA: TGTGCCAGCAGCCCCGGACAGCCCCGGGAGACCCAGTACTTC
CDR3: CASSPGQPRETQYF
D: -
J: TRBJ2-5
V: TRBV11-1
size: many

DNA: TGTGCCAGCAGCTTAGGTTTAGGCGAGAGTTCGAGGCAGTACTTC
CDR3: CASSLGLGESSRQYF
D: -
J: TRBJ2-7
V: TRBV7-2
size: many

DNA: TGTGCCAGCAGCTTTCTAGGGACTAGCGGGATAAATACGCAGTATTTT
CDR3: CASSFLGTSGINTQYF
D: TRBD2
J: TRBJ2-3
V: TRBV13
size: many